The rows below give T cell receptor beta chains drawn from one sample of a study of blood T cell repertoires in COVID-19. Clones were sequenced by immunoSEQ multiplex PCR, and TCRdb holds only the in-frame ones, with some missing. The sample holds roughly 49,000 clones; roughly 84% are singletons and the top ten take approximately 1.4%. The material sequenced was peripheral blood. The receptors here all came from a man between 45 and 60 years old with acute or convalescent COVID-19. Both conserved end residues are part of each CDR3. Fields, in order: clone size, V gene, J gene, D gene, CDR3 DNA, CDR3 protein. A D gene is named only where the DNA matches it firmly. Clone sizes are given selectively: once, few, many, or a class where the clone is expanded.

NA	TRBV6-5	TRBJ1-2	TRBD1	TGTGCCAGCAGGCCAACAGACAGGGTTTTTGGCTACACCTTC	CASRPTDRVFGYTF
NA	TRBV7-8	TRBJ1-5	NA	TGTGCCAGCAGCTTGTTCCTAGGCAATCAGCCCCAGCATTTT	CASSLFLGNQPQHF
NA	TRBV7-2	TRBJ1-5	NA	TGTGCCAGCAGCTTGCTGGGGGGGGGTCAGCCCCAGCATTTT	CASSLLGGGQPQHF
NA	TRBV6-1	TRBJ1-6	NA	TGTGCCAGCAGTGAAGCGAACAGGAATTCACCCCTCCACTTT	CASSEANRNSPLHF
NA	TRBV9	TRBJ2-5	NA	TGTGCCAGCAGCGTAGGAAGCGCGATGGAGACCCAGTACTTC	CASSVGSAMETQYF
NA	TRBV9	TRBJ2-1	TRBD2	TGTGCCAGCAGCGTAGGCGGCATGGGGCTAGCGGGGAGTAAGCAGTTCTTC	CASSVGGMGLAGSKQFF
few	TRBV4-1	TRBJ2-5	NA	TGCGCCAGCAGCCAAACAGGGGTCAGGGGGGCCCAGTACTTC	CASSQTGVRGAQYF
NA	TRBV19	TRBJ1-5	NA	TGTGCCAGTAGGGTCCGGGGGGTGGATCAGCCCCAGCATTTT	CASRVRGVDQPQHF
NA	TRBV5-6	TRBJ1-6	NA	TGTGCCAGTCGCAGCACAGGGATGGATAATTCACCCCTCCACTTT	CASRSTGMDNSPLHF
NA	TRBV1	TRBJ1-6	NA	TGCACCAGCAGCCATAGGGACAGGGGTACACCCCTCCACTTT	CTSSHRDRGTPLHF
NA	TRBV28	TRBJ2-4	TRBD2	TGTGCCAGCAGCAATAGCGGGAGCGGCAAAAACATTCAGTACTTC	CASSNSGSGKNIQYF
NA	TRBV10-1	TRBJ2-1	TRBD2	TGCGCCAGCAGTGAGGGGACTAGCGGGAGGAAGGGCTACAATGAGCAGTTCTTC	CASSEGTSGRKGYNEQFF
NA	TRBV6-5	TRBJ1-3	NA	TGTGCCAGCAGCTCCCAGGGATCTGGAAACACCATATATTTT	CASSSQGSGNTIYF
NA	TRBV5-1	TRBJ2-2	NA	TGCGCCAGCAGCTTGTTAGGGGCGAGCACCGGGGAGCTGTTTTTT	CASSLLGASTGELFF
NA	TRBV7-9	TRBJ2-1	NA	TGTGCCAGCAGCTTTAGTACCAATGAGCAGTTCTTC	CASSFSTNEQFF
NA	TRBV6-2/TRBV6-3	TRBJ2-5	NA	TGTGCCAGCAGTCGGGGAAAGACCCAGTACTTC	CASSRGKTQYF
NA	TRBV28	TRBJ1-1	NA	TGTGCCAGCAGTTTATTGGGGGGGGGCACTGAAGCTTTCTTT	CASSLLGGGTEAFF
NA	TRBV30	TRBJ2-2	TRBD1	TGTGCCTGGGGGACAGGGGAGAACACCGGGGAGCTGTTTTTT	CAWGTGENTGELFF
NA	TRBV7-9	TRBJ2-7	NA	TGTGCCAGCAGCTCCTGGACAAACGGCGAGCAGTACTTC	CASSSWTNGEQYF
once	TRBV7-2	TRBJ2-4	TRBD2	TGTGCCAGCAGCTTTCGCAGCGGGAGGCACAAAAACATTCAGTACTTC	CASSFRSGRHKNIQYF
NA	TRBV11-2	TRBJ2-7	TRBD1	TGTGCCAGCAGCCCCCCAGGGGGCTACGAGCAGTACTTC	CASSPPGGYEQYF
NA	TRBV28	TRBJ1-5	NA	TGTGCCAGCAGGGGGCCCACCTTTAGCAATCAGCCCCAGCATTTT	CASRGPTFSNQPQHF
NA	TRBV10-2	TRBJ1-6	NA	TGCGCCAGCTTAGGGAGCTCCTATAATTCACCCCTCCACTTT	CASLGSSYNSPLHF
NA	TRBV5-1	TRBJ1-2	NA	TGCGCCAGCAGCTTGGTGGCAGACAACGCCTACACCTTC	CASSLVADNAYTF
NA	TRBV30	TRBJ1-4	TRBD1	TGTGCCTGGATTCGCCGAGAGGACAGGGACGAAAAACTGTTTTTT	CAWIRREDRDEKLFF
NA	TRBV9	TRBJ1-3	NA	TGTGCCAGCAGCGTAGCACCGACTGAAATGACGAACACCATATATTTT	CASSVAPTEMTNTIYF
NA	TRBV10-3	TRBJ1-5	NA	TGTGCCATCAGTGAGTCAACAGGTAGCAATCAGCCCCAGCATTTT	CAISESTGSNQPQHF
NA	TRBV9	TRBJ1-1	NA	TGTGCCAGCAGCGGCAGACAAGGGGTAGGTTCTGAAGCTTTCTTT	CASSGRQGVGSEAFF
NA	TRBV12-5	TRBJ2-5	TRBD1	TGTGCTAGTGGTTACTCCGGGACAGGGGGCTCGAAGGGGTTGGGACAAGAGACCCAGTACTTC	CASGYSGTGGSKGLGQETQYF
NA	TRBV5-1	TRBJ2-1	TRBD1	TGCGCCAGCAGCTTGGGGCAGGGGGACGACAATGAGCAGTTCTTC	CASSLGQGDDNEQFF
NA	TRBV7-9	TRBJ2-1	TRBD1	TGTGCCAGCAGCTTTCTTAGGACAGGGAACAATGAGCAGTTCTTC	CASSFLRTGNNEQFF